This is a list of T cell receptor beta chains from one sample in a study of blood T cell repertoires in COVID-19. TCRdb's copy holds only in-frame clones and misses some; the assay was immunoSEQ multiplex PCR. The table has some 120,000 clones, around four fifths seen once. Input material: peripheral blood. The receptors derive from an older man with acute or convalescent COVID-19. CDR3s include the opening cysteine and the closing phenylalanine or tryptophan. The D gene is left open where the match is weak. Size tells how often a clone was seen (once, few, many) or the class of an expanded clone, and some rows leave it out.

-	TRBV7-9	TRBD1	TRBJ1-5	TGTGCCAGCAGCTCGGGACAGGGAGGTCAGCCCCAGCATTTT	CASSSGQGGQPQHF
-	TRBV11-2	-	TRBJ2-7	TGTGCCAGCACCCTAACCCGGAGCTCCTACGAGCAGTACTTC	CASTLTRSSYEQYF
-	TRBV20-1	-	TRBJ1-3	TGCAGTGCTAGTGAGCAGCAGGCCGGCACCATATATTTT	CSASEQQAGTIYF
few	TRBV9	-	TRBJ1-1	TGTGCCAGCAGCGGGGTACAGGGGAACACTGAAGCTTTCTTT	CASSGVQGNTEAFF
-	TRBV10-3	-	TRBJ1-1	TGTGCCATCAGTGAAGAGGGGAAGGGGGCTGAAGCTTTCTTT	CAISEEGKGAEAFF
few	TRBV28	-	TRBJ1-2	TGTGCCAGCGTTGCGCGGTCCAACTATGGCTACACCTTC	CASVARSNYGYTF
once	TRBV14	-	TRBJ2-7	TGTGCCAGCAGCCATACCGGGACACCTAGAAGTTACGAGCAGTACTTC	CASSHTGTPRSYEQYF
few	TRBV19	-	TRBJ1-1	TGTGCCAGTAGTCTGACGGGGAGCCAGGGGGAAGCTTTCTTT	CASSLTGSQGEAFF
-	TRBV18	-	TRBJ1-2	TGTGCCAGCGAAACGACAGCGCCGGACTATGGCTACACCTTC	CASETTAPDYGYTF
-	TRBV28	TRBD1	TRBJ1-1	TGTGCCAGCAGTTTACCAGGGGGTAGAACTGAAGCTTTCTTT	CASSLPGGRTEAFF
-	TRBV6-5	TRBD1	TRBJ1-2	TGTGCCAGCAGAGGAGACAGGGGCAACTATGGCTACACCTTC	CASRGDRGNYGYTF
once	TRBV6-2/TRBV6-3	-	TRBJ1-5	TGTGCCAGCAGTTACTCGAGTAGGGGTGTTGGCAATCAGCCCCAGCATTTT	CASSYSSRGVGNQPQHF
-	TRBV5-1	TRBD1	TRBJ1-1	TGCGCCAGCAGCTTGGGGGTACAGGGGCCTAACACTGAAGCTTTCTTT	CASSLGVQGPNTEAFF
-	TRBV3-1/TRBV3-2	-	TRBJ1-2	TGTGCCAGCAGCCAGGGATGGGGCATTGTTGGCTACACCTTC	CASSQGWGIVGYTF
once	TRBV30	-	TRBJ2-5	TGTGCCTGGAGCGCCGGACTAGAGACCCAGTACTTC	CAWSAGLETQYF
-	TRBV29-1	-	TRBJ2-7	TGCAGCGTTGAAGACCCTAGCGCGTTTTCCTACGAGCAGTACTTC	CSVEDPSAFSYEQYF
-	TRBV6-6	TRBD1	TRBJ1-2	TGTGCCAGCAGGCCAGGGACAGGCCATGGCTACACCTTC	CASRPGTGHGYTF
-	TRBV28	TRBD2	TRBJ2-1	TGTGCCAGCAGTTACTCCGGACTAGCGGGAGGGTACAATGAGCAGTTCTTC	CASSYSGLAGGYNEQFF
-	TRBV11-3	-	TRBJ2-2	TGTGCCAGCAGCTCTACAGTTCACCCGGTAACCGGGGAGCTGTTTTTT	CASSSTVHPVTGELFF
-	TRBV24-1	TRBD2	TRBJ2-1	TGTGCCACCAGTGATTTTGGGGGACTAGCGGGGGGTGAGCAGTTCTTC	CATSDFGGLAGGEQFF
-	TRBV5-1	-	TRBJ1-1	TGCGCCAGCACGGACCGCGGGGGGGCTGAAGCTTTCTTT	CASTDRGGAEAFF
once	TRBV9	-	TRBJ2-3	TGTGCCAGCAGCGGACAACAGGTGGATATGGATACGCAGTATTTT	CASSGQQVDMDTQYF
-	TRBV29-1	-	TRBJ1-2	TGCAGCGTTCCAGGGTTTTGGGACTATGGCTACACCTTC	CSVPGFWDYGYTF
-	TRBV7-2	TRBD2	TRBJ2-3	TGTGCCAGCAGCCCCTGGACTAGCGGGGGGGCAGATACGCAGTATTTT	CASSPWTSGGADTQYF
-	TRBV30	TRBD1	TRBJ1-5	TGTGCCTGGAGTGTAGGGATCGGGACAGGCGTAAATCCCCAGCATTTT	CAWSVGIGTGVNPQHF
-	TRBV15	TRBD1	TRBJ2-5	TGTGCCACACAGGGGGCGCCGGTAGAGACCCAGTACTTC	CATQGAPVETQYF
few	TRBV7-3	-	TRBJ1-3	TGTGCCAGCAGCTTAGCGGGCTCTGGAAACACCATATATTTT	CASSLAGSGNTIYF
-	TRBV30	TRBD1	TRBJ1-5	TGTGCCTGGAGTGGGCTTAAGGGACAGGGGACGGGTCAGCCCCAGCATTTT	CAWSGLKGQGTGQPQHF
-	TRBV19	-	TRBJ1-2	TGTGCCAGTAGTATAGTCCGGACAGAGCCTAACTATGGCTACACCTTC	CASSIVRTEPNYGYTF
few	TRBV15	TRBD2	TRBJ2-7	TGTGCCACCAGCAGAGGGGGACTAGCGGGGGCCTACGAGCAGTACTTC	CATSRGGLAGAYEQYF
-	TRBV6-6	TRBD1	TRBJ2-7	TGTGCCAGCGGGAGGACAGGGGGCTTTTACGAGCAGTACTTC	CASGRTGGFYEQYF
-	TRBV6-5	TRBD1	TRBJ2-7	TGTGCCAGCAGTACCGGGACAGGGGTCCACGAGCAGTACTTC	CASSTGTGVHEQYF
-	TRBV23-1	-	TRBJ1-6	TGCGCCAGCAGTCTCGGGGTGCAGGACTCACCCCTCCACTTT	CASSLGVQDSPLHF
-	TRBV2	TRBD1	TRBJ1-1	TGTGCCAGCATGAGACAGGGAGGTGACACTGAAGCTTTCTTT	CASMRQGGDTEAFF
-	TRBV18	-	TRBJ1-1	TGTGCCAGCTCACGACAAGCGAACACTGAAGCTTTCTTT	CASSRQANTEAFF
once	TRBV19	TRBD1	TRBJ1-2	TGTGCCAGTAGTCCGGACAGGAGAGATGGCTACACCTTC	CASSPDRRDGYTF
-	TRBV3-1/TRBV3-2	TRBD2	TRBJ2-3	TGTGCCAGCAGCCAAGCGACTAGCGGGGACCCTAGCACAGATACGCAGTATTTT	CASSQATSGDPSTDTQYF
-	TRBV11-2	TRBD2	TRBJ2-3	TGTGCCAGCAGCTTAAACCAGGTCGGGTCTAGCGGGAGGGATACGCAGTATTTT	CASSLNQVGSSGRDTQYF
-	TRBV30	-	TRBJ1-1	TGTGCCTGGACCTCACAGGGGAACACTGAAGCTTTCTTT	CAWTSQGNTEAFF
-	TRBV9	TRBD2	TRBJ2-5	TGTGCCAGCAGCTTGGGACTAGCGGGGACTCAAGAGACCCAGTACTTC	CASSLGLAGTQETQYF
-	TRBV28	-	TRBJ1-2	TGTGCCAGCAGTTGGGGGGACTATGGCTACACCTTC	CASSWGDYGYTF